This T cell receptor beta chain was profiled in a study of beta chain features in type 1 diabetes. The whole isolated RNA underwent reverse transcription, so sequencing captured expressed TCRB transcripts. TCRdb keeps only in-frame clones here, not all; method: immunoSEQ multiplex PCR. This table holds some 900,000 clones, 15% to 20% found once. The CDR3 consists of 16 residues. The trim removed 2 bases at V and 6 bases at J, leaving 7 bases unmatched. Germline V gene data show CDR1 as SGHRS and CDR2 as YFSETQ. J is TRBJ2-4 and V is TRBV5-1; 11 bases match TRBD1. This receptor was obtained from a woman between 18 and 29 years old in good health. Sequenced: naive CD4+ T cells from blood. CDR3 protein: CASSFGTGGTRNIQYF. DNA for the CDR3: TGCGCCAGCAGCTTTGGGACAGGGGGAACGAGAAACATTCAGTACTTC.